This TCR beta chain is from a study of shared clonotypes between healthy human individuals. Profiled with immunoSEQ multiplex PCR; TCRdb holds only in-frame clones, not every one. Of about 2,100,000 clones listed, roughly 91% are singletons. As concerns this clone: Its specificity is unknown. Other DNA sequences in this sample translate to the same CDR3.

Germline V CDR1 and CDR2: LNHDA, SQIVND (reference sequence). The CDR3 has 15 residues. The germline V and J ends were trimmed by 3 bases and 2 bases, with 11 bases remaining between them. The naive CD8 fraction comprised CD45RO-negative cells positively selected for CCR7 and excluded terminally differentiated effector memory CD45RA+ cells. Findings and caveats of the study: Rarefaction demonstrated incomplete sorted-subset sequencing despite large depth.

The TCR comes from a young man in good health. Some clones in this sample may be carry-over from other donors' samples. The chain recombines TRBV19 with TRBJ2-1; D is tentatively TRBD1 or TRBD2 (5 bases each). Material for sequencing was naive CD8+ T cells from PBMCs. The CDR3 bases are TGTGCCAGTAGTATTGTTAGGGGACCCTACAATGAGCAGTTCTTC. Its protein product is CASSIVRGPYNEQFF.